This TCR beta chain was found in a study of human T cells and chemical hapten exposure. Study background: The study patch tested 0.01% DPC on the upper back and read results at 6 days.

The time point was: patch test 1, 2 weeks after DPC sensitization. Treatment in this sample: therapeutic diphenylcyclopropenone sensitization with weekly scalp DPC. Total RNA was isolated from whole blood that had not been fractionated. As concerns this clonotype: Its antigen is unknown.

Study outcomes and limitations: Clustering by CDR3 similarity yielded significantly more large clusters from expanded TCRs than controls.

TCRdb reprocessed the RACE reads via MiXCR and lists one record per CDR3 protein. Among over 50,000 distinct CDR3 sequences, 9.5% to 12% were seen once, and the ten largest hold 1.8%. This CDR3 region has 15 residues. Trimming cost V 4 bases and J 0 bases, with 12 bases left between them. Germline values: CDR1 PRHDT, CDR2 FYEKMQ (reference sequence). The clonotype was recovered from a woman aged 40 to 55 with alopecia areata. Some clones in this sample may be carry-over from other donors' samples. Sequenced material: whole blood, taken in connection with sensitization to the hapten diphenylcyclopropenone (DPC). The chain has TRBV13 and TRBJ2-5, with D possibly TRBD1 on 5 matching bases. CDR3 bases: TGTGCCAGCAGCTCCCTGGGCAGGGACCAAGAGACCCAGTACTTC. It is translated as CASSSLGRDQETQYF.